Presented here are 18 T cell receptor beta chains from one specimen sequenced in a study of blood T cell repertoires in COVID-19. Profiled with immunoSEQ multiplex PCR; TCRdb holds only in-frame clones, not every one. The profile shows 250,000 to 300,000 clones, around nine tenths of them singletons. The sequenced sample was PBMCs or T cells enriched from blood (not recorded which). Receptor source: a woman aged 55-70 years who had recovered from COVID-19.

V and J are TRBV4-2 and TRBJ1-5, with D tentatively TRBD1 (6 bases). Germline loops: CDR1 LGHNA, CDR2 YNFKEQ. V shed 4 bases and J shed 6 bases, with 19 bases lying between them. The CDR3 extends over 16 amino acids. CDR3 loop: CASSLSIQGRGQPQHF. The CDR3 bases are TGTGCCAGCAGCCTAAGTATACAGGGAAGAGGTCAGCCCCAGCATTTT.

The chain combines TRBV7-3 with TRBJ2-2; 8 bases are a match to TRBD2. V dropped 6 bases and J dropped 1; count of bases not matched to a gene: 1. This CDR3 is 14 amino acids long. The germline gives CDR1 SGHTA, CDR2 FQGTGA. The DNA of the CDR3 is TGTGCCAGCAGGACTAGCGAGAACACCGGGGAGCTGTTTTTT. Amino acid sequence: CASRTSENTGELFF.

V usage is TRBV24-1 and J usage is TRBJ2-1; 12 nucleotides match TRBD2. Germline V lookup: CDR1 KGHDR, CDR2 SFDVKD. J gave up 10 bases and V 4 bases, and 7 bases lay outside the gene matches. The CDR3 length is 15 residues. The CDR3 protein is CATSDASGRAGEQFF. For the CDR3, the DNA is TGTGCCACCAGTGACGCTAGCGGGAGGGCCGGGGAGCAGTTCTTC.

This sequence joins TRBV9 and TRBJ1-6, with 12 bases identical to TRBD1. CDR1 and CDR2 from the germline V gene are SGDLS and YYNGEE. The V and J ends lost 0 bases and 10 bases, in that order; junction bases with no gene match: 2. This CDR3 spans 15 amino acids. CDR3 protein: CASSVEGQGASPLHF. The CDR3, as DNA: TGTGCCAGCAGCGTAGAGGGACAGGGGGCGTCACCCCTCCACTTT.

The chain employs TRBV11-2 and TRBJ2-7; 10 bases match TRBD2. Germline V gene sequence: CDR1 SGHAT, CDR2 FQNNGV. V lost 7 bases and J lost 5; bases outside the gene matches: 8. The CDR3 sequence is 14 residues long. The CDR3 nucleotides are TGTGCCAGCAAACTCCAGCGGGGGGGCCACGAGCAGTACTTC. Encoded protein: CASKLQRGGHEQYF.

The chain employs TRBV5-5 and TRBJ2-1, with D maybe TRBD2 (7 bases). CDR1 is SGHKS and CDR2 is YYEKEE in the germline V gene (reference sequence). Trimming took off 4 bases at V and 9 bases at J, with 20 bases between the two ends. The CDR3 sequence is 15 residues long. For the CDR3, the DNA is TGTGCCAGCAGCCTAGGGGGAGGGCCCCTTAGTGAGCAGTTCTTC. It specifies CASSLGGGPLSEQFF.

For the CDR3, the DNA is TGTGCCAGCAGCCTAGAGGGGCGGAAGACGAATGGCTACACCTTC. Translating gives CASSLEGRKTNGYTF. The chain recombines TRBV3-1 (or the pseudogene TRBV3-2) with TRBJ1-2, with a tentative D call TRBD1 (5 bases). Germline CDR1 LGHDT, CDR2 YNNKEL (reference sequence). V lost 4 bases and J lost 6, with 18 bases in between. The CDR3 has 15 residues.

The genes are TRBV11-3 and TRBJ2-1, with unresolved D. V was clipped by 4 bases and J by 0 bases, with 10 bases between them. Germline values: CDR1 SGHNT, CDR2 YENEEA. The length of the CDR3 is 15 residues. This CDR3 reads CASSSGPGSYNEQFF. The CDR3 DNA is TGTGCCAGCAGCTCAGGTCCAGGCTCCTACAATGAGCAGTTCTTC.

CDR3 region: CASSWLFDTQYF. In nucleotides, the CDR3 is TGTGCCAGCAGCTGGCTTTTCGATACGCAGTATTTT. This chain connects TRBV11-2 to TRBJ2-3; D not certain. CDR1 is SGHAT and CDR2 is FQNNGV in the germline V gene. The CDR3 is made up of 12 amino acids. V was pared by 4 bases and J by 6 bases, with 8 bases between.

This chain joins TRBV7-3 and TRBJ2-3; the match to TRBD2 covers 10 bases. CDR1 is SGHTA, CDR2 FQGTGA, per germline. The V segment lost 2 bases and the J segment 4 bases; nucleotides outside the gene matches: 6. The CDR3 spans 16 residues. CDR3 loop: CASSLPAGGDADTQYF. CDR3 bases: TGTGCCAGCAGCTTACCAGCGGGAGGGGACGCAGATACGCAGTATTTT.

As concerns this clone: Additional DNA sequences in this sample encode the identical CDR3. The chain links TRBV28 to TRBJ1-4; 9 nucleotides match TRBD1. CDR1 MDHEN and CDR2 SYDVKM come from the germline V gene. CDR3 length equals 15 residues. V was pared by 4 bases and J by 4 bases, with 4 bases of the junction left unmatched. This CDR3 is CASSSSGQGNEKLFF. CDR3 in DNA: TGTGCCAGCAGTTCCTCGGGACAGGGTAATGAAAAACTGTTTTTT.

The gene calls are TRBV27 and TRBJ2-2, with 8 bases matching TRBD1. This CDR3 is built from 16 residues. Germline V gene sequence: CDR1 MNHEY, CDR2 SMNVEV (reference sequence). Losses at the gene ends were 3 bases for V and 4 bases for J; bases not matched to a gene: 7. The CDR3 nucleotides read TGTGCCAGCAGTTTCTTCGGACAGGGAGCCACCGGGGAGCTGTTTTTT. Translation: CASSFFGQGATGELFF.

Only one count was recorded for this clone. The V call is TRBV7-2, the J call TRBJ1-2; no clear D. CDR1 SGHTA and CDR2 FQGNSA come from the germline V gene. V lost 1 base to trimming and J lost 2 bases, with 5 bases between them. This CDR3 region has 13 residues. Here the CDR3 DNA reads TGTGCCAGCAGCTTAGGGCAGAACTATGGCTACACCTTC. Translated: CASSLGQNYGYTF.

The chain couples TRBV11-2 to TRBJ2-1; D is undetermined. The length of the CDR3 is 13 residues. With 8 bases removed from V and 8 bases from J, the gap between germline ends came to 16 bases. The germline V gene has CDR1 SGHAT and CDR2 FQNNGV. The CDR3 loop is CASQLLRGDEQFF. In DNA, the CDR3 is TGTGCCAGCCAACTATTGCGCGGCGATGAGCAGTTCTTC.

This clone showed up just a few times. The chain combines TRBV5-6 with TRBJ2-5; 12 nucleotides line up with TRBD2. CDR3 length: 17 residues. Per germline, CDR1 SGHDT and CDR2 YYEEEE. The V and J ends lost 0 bases and 4 bases, in that order; junction bases with no gene match: 7. The CDR3 region is CASSLAYTTSGGETQYF. CDR3 in DNA: TGTGCCAGCAGCTTGGCTTACACGACTAGCGGGGGAGAGACCCAGTACTTC.

The J gene is TRBJ2-1, the V gene TRBV24-1; 13 nucleotides agree with TRBD2. The germline V gene encodes CDR1 KGHDR and CDR2 SFDVKD. The trim removed 7 bases at V and 7 bases at J, leaving 9 bases unmatched. The CDR3 is made up of 16 amino acids. This CDR3 is CATRGPETSGGNEQFF. The CDR3 DNA reads TGTGCCACCAGAGGTCCTGAGACTAGCGGGGGGAATGAGCAGTTCTTC.

The table lists this clone with a count of one. V gene TRBV7-9 combines with J gene TRBJ1-1, with a possible D match to TRBD1 (5 bases). V was clipped by 4 bases and J by 3 bases, with 21 bases between them. CDR3 length: 17 residues. Germline-derived CDR1 and CDR2 are SEHNR and FQNEAQ (reference sequence). CDR3 in DNA: TGTGCCAGCAGCTCACCCCCTGTAGTCGGGGGGGACACTGAAGCTTTCTTT. This codes for CASSSPPVVGGDTEAFF.

This chain connects TRBV3-1 (or the pseudogene TRBV3-2) to TRBJ2-1; tentative D call: TRBD2 (5 bases). The germline CDR1 and CDR2 sequences are LGHDT and YNNKEL (reference sequence). With 4 bases removed from V and 8 bases from J, the gap between germline ends came to 9 bases. The CDR3 runs to 12 residues. The chain's CDR3 is CASSPDSYEQFF. Written as DNA, the CDR3 is TGTGCCAGCAGCCCGGACTCCTATGAGCAGTTCTTC.